A single sample is the source of the 17 T cell receptor beta chains below, sequenced in a study of T cells in localized non-small cell lung cancer. Profiled with immunoSEQ multiplex PCR; TCRdb holds only in-frame clones, not every one. Of 52,000 or so clones listed, 75% to 90% were seen once; the top ten hold 17%. The source material was peripheral blood mononuclear cells, sampled before any cancer treatment. All receptors derive from a man between 35 and 75 years old with stage III lung adenocarcinoma.

This chain connects TRBV5-6 to TRBJ2-2, with D possibly being TRBD1 (5 bases). The V gene lost 4 bases and the J gene lost 4 bases, with 11 bases spanning the gap. Germline assignment: CDR1 SGHDT and CDR2 YYEEEE. This CDR3 is 14 amino acids long. In DNA form, the CDR3 reads TGTGCCAGCAGCAGGGGAACAGTCACCGGGGAGCTGTTTTTT. Translation gives CASSRGTVTGELFF.

The rearrangement uses TRBV7-2 and TRBJ2-5, with D possibly TRBD1 on 5 matching bases. The CDR3 totals 13 residues. V lost 5 bases and J 5 bases, leaving 12 bases between the germline ends. The germline CDR1 and CDR2 sequences are SGHTA and FQGNSA. This chain's CDR3 is CASSRSAGETQYF. The DNA of the CDR3 is TGTGCCAGCAGCCGCTCGGCAGGGGAGACCCAGTACTTC.

This clone was recorded once. The V gene is TRBV5-1, the J gene TRBJ2-3, with D possibly called TRBD1 or TRBD2 (6 bases each). CDR3 size: 14 residues. Germline values: CDR1 SGHRS, CDR2 YFSETQ. V was trimmed by 0 bases and J by 2 bases, leaving 7 bases between them. CDR3 region: CASSLAGATDTQYF. Here the CDR3 DNA reads TGCGCCAGCAGCTTGGCGGGGGCCACAGATACGCAGTATTTT.

The rearrangement joins TRBV5-1 to TRBJ1-4, with no clear D. The germline V and J ends were trimmed by 5 bases and 7 bases, with 15 bases remaining between them. Per germline, CDR1 SGHRS and CDR2 YFSETQ. This CDR3 contains 14 residues. The CDR3 coding sequence is TGCGCCAGCAGGACTCGACCCGGTGGTGAAAAACTGTTTTTT. It encodes CASRTRPGGEKLFF.

The V and J genes are TRBV9 and TRBJ2-5; the D is unclear. The CDR3 sequence is 13 residues long. V lost 4 bases to trimming and J lost 0 bases, with 7 bases between them. The germline CDR1 and CDR2 sequences are SGDLS and YYNGEE. CDR3 DNA sequence: TGTGCCAGCAGCCCCTCGTACCAAGAGACCCAGTACTTC. Translation gives CASSPSYQETQYF.

The chain recombines TRBV28 with TRBJ2-7; maybe TRBD2 (6 bases). Trimming left V 6 bases short and J 2 bases short, with 17 bases between. The CDR3 extends over 15 amino acids. Germline CDR1 and CDR2: MDHEN and SYDVKM. CDR3 sequence (DNA): TGTGCCAGCAGCACACCGGGACTTAACGCCTACGAGCAGTACTTC. Its translation is CASSTPGLNAYEQYF.

The chain links TRBV7-2 to TRBJ2-7, with D tentatively TRBD2 (5 bases). V shed 1 base and J shed 5 bases, with 15 bases lying between them. Germline assignment: CDR1 SGHTA and CDR2 FQGNSA. This CDR3 region has 15 residues. CDR3 DNA: TGTGCCAGCAGCTTAGAAGCGGCAGCCGTCCACGAGCAGTACTTC. This codes for CASSLEAAAVHEQYF.

The V call is TRBV29-1, the J call TRBJ1-2, with a weak D call TRBD1 (5 bases). Deletions cut 4 bases from V and 2 bases from J, with 11 bases between. This CDR3 is 13 amino acids long. Germline V gene sequence: CDR1 SQVTM, CDR2 ANQGSEA. This CDR3 is CSVVEGLNYGYTF. The CDR3 bases are TGCAGCGTTGTTGAGGGGCTCAACTATGGCTACACCTTC.

The chain employs TRBV9 and TRBJ2-3, with TRBD2 identical over 10 bases. V shed 3 bases, J shed 5 bases, and the junction held 9 bases outside the gene matches. Germline CDR1 is SGDLS and CDR2 is YYNGEE. The CDR3 consists of 16 residues. The CDR3 spells CASSGIAGLAIDTQYF. DNA of the CDR3: TGTGCCAGCAGCGGTATTGCGGGACTAGCGATAGATACGCAGTATTTT.

The CDR3 DNA reads as TGTGCCAGCAGTTTTCCCACGACAGGACCTTATGGCTACACCTTC. Translation gives CASSFPTTGPYGYTF. This sequence joins TRBV28 and TRBJ1-2, with a weak D call TRBD1 (6 bases). From germline, CDR1 is MDHEN and CDR2 SYDVKM. Trimming shortened V by 3 bases and J by 5 bases, and 16 bases separated the two germline ends. There are 15 residues in the CDR3.

This sequence joins TRBV10-3 and TRBJ1-2; 9 bases match TRBD1. This CDR3 has 13 residues. Germline CDR1 is ENHRY and CDR2 is SYGVKD. The V segment lost 6 bases and the J segment 7 bases; nucleotides outside the gene matches: 6. The CDR3 DNA sequence: TGTGCCATCAGGGAAGACAGGGGGGCTGGCTACACCTTC. This codes for CAIREDRGAGYTF.

The genes are TRBV5-4 and TRBJ2-3; TRBD1 matches at 9 bases. Trimming cost V 0 bases and J 3 bases; bases outside gene matches: 2. The CDR3 is 15 amino acids. Germline CDR1 SGHNT, CDR2 YYREEE (reference sequence). The CDR3, as DNA: TGTGCCAGCAGCTTGGGACAGGGGGAGACAGATACGCAGTATTTT. This encodes CASSLGQGETDTQYF.

This clone was picked up one time. The chain carries TRBV7-9 and TRBJ2-7; 9 nucleotides match TRBD1. Per germline, CDR1 SEHNR and CDR2 FQNEAQ (reference sequence). The CDR3 loop spans 14 amino acids. V was clipped by 4 bases and J by 6 bases; unmatched bases: 7. The CDR3 DNA reads TGTGCCAGCAGCTACATACAGGGGGCGGCCGAGCAGTACTTC. Amino acids: CASSYIQGAAEQYF.

The CDR3 sequence: CASSPRLAVPHEQFF. CDR3 nucleotides: TGTGCCAGCAGCCCTCGACTAGCGGTCCCCCATGAGCAGTTCTTC. The chain uses TRBV7-3 and TRBJ2-1; 9 nucleotides line up with TRBD2. Germline values: CDR1 SGHTA, CDR2 FQGTGA. The CDR3 consists of 15 residues. The V and J ends lost 5 bases and 8 bases, in that order; junction bases with no gene match: 10.

The rearrangement uses TRBV19 and TRBJ1-5; 9 bases are a match to TRBD1. This CDR3 is 15 amino acids long. The V gene end was trimmed by 7 bases and the J gene end by 6 bases; junction bases not matched to a gene: 10. Germline lookup yields CDR1 LNHDA and CDR2 SQIVND (reference sequence). The CDR3 DNA reads as TGTGCCAGTACTACGACAGGGGGTTCAGGTCAGCCCCAGCATTTT. Protein: CASTTTGGSGQPQHF.

The chain combines TRBV2 with TRBJ2-1, with 12 bases aligning to TRBD2. There are 15 residues in the CDR3. V shed 6 bases and J 5 bases; nucleotides not matched to a gene: 5. CDR1 and CDR2 (germline): SNHLY, FYNNEI. In nucleotides, the CDR3 is TGTGCCAGCAGGCGACTAGCGGGGGCGGACAATGAGCAGTTCTTC. Amino acid sequence: CASRRLAGADNEQFF.

The V gene is TRBV9, the J gene TRBJ2-5; D perhaps matches TRBD1 (5 bases). Germline V CDR1 and CDR2: SGDLS, YYNGEE. The CDR3 consists of 13 residues. The germline V and J ends were trimmed by 4 bases and 5 bases, with 12 bases remaining between them. The CDR3 nucleotides read TGTGCCAGCAGCTCAGGGAATTGGGAGACCCAGTACTTC. It codes for CASSSGNWETQYF.